A single T cell receptor beta chain is shown here with its context. Its specificity is unknown. TCRdb fed the 5' RACE reads into MiXCR, producing one record per CDR3 protein. The sample records 610,000 or so distinct CDR3 sequences, about 12% being singletons. The source of the sample is a study of T cells after yellow fever vaccination. Study overall: Preparation used SMART-Seq v4 Ultra Low Input for the low-cell-number fractions.

After removal of 7 bases from V and 4 bases from J, the junction contained 8 bases not matched to a gene. From germline, CDR1 is SQVTM and CDR2 ANQGSEA. The CDR3 covers 13 residues. General observations from the study: Most primary-vaccination clones recurred post-booster (roughly 96% CD4, roughly 90% CD8). Relatively few clonotypes were ones that appeared in both CD4 and CD8 compartments.

The TCR sequence derives from a man aged 25 to 40 who received the YFV17D yellow fever vaccine. The chain couples TRBV29-1 to TRBJ2-5; 8 bases line up with TRBD2. Sequenced here: PBMCs, sampled on the day of the yellow fever booster vaccination. The CDR3 loop is CSAVVLAGETQYF. In nucleotides, the CDR3 is TGCAGCGCCGTGGTGCTAGCGGGAGAGACCCAGTACTTC. The full variable domain, completed using reference TRBV29-1 and TRBJ2-5, is SAVISQKPSRDICQRGTSLTIQCQVDSQVTMMFWYRQQPGQSLTLIATANQGSEATYESGFVIDKFPISRPNLTFSTLTVSNMSPEDSSIYLCSAVVLAGETQYFGPGTRLLVL.